This T cell receptor beta chain is drawn from a study of identical twins. Every donor was a healthy Caucasian. As concerns this clonotype: Its matching antigen is unknown.

TCRdb re-derived calls from the 5' RACE reads in MiXCR, one entry per CDR3 protein. Of about 660,000 distinct CDR3 sequences listed, over 8.5% are singletons. General observations from the study: Findings depended on cross-sectional statistics rather than tracking the same donors. Fewer insertions were carried by abundant cord blood beta clonotypes, but none was seen in memory repertoires.

Trimming pared 2 bases from V and 3 bases from J, leaving 8 bases between. The germline gives CDR1 ENHRY, CDR2 SYGVKD. This CDR3 has 14 residues. The sample was also reused in another study, on yellow fever vaccine responses in identical twins.

V is TRBV10-3 and J is TRBJ1-5; tentatively, D is TRBD1 (6 bases). The sequence was collected from a woman aged 18-29 years in good health. The sequenced sample consisted of PBMCs. Here the CDR3 reads CAISETGLNQPQHF. CDR3 nucleotides: TGTGCCATCAGTGAGACAGGGCTCAATCAGCCCCAGCATTTT.